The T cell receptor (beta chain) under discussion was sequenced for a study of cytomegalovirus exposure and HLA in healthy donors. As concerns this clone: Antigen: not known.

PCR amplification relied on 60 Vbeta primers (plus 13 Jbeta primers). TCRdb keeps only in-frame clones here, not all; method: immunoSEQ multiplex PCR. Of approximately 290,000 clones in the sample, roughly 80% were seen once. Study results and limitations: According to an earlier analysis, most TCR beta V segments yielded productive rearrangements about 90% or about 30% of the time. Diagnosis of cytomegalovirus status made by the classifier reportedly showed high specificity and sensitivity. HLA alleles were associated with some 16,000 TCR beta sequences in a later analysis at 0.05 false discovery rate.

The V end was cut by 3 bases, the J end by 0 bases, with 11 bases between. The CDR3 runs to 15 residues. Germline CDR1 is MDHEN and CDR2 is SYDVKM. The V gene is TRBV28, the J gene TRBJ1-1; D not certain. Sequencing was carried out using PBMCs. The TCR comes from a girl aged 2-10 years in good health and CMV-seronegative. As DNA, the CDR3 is TGTGCCAGCAGTTTCTCCTCTAACGTGAACACTGAAGCTTTCTTT. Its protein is CASSFSSNVNTEAFF.